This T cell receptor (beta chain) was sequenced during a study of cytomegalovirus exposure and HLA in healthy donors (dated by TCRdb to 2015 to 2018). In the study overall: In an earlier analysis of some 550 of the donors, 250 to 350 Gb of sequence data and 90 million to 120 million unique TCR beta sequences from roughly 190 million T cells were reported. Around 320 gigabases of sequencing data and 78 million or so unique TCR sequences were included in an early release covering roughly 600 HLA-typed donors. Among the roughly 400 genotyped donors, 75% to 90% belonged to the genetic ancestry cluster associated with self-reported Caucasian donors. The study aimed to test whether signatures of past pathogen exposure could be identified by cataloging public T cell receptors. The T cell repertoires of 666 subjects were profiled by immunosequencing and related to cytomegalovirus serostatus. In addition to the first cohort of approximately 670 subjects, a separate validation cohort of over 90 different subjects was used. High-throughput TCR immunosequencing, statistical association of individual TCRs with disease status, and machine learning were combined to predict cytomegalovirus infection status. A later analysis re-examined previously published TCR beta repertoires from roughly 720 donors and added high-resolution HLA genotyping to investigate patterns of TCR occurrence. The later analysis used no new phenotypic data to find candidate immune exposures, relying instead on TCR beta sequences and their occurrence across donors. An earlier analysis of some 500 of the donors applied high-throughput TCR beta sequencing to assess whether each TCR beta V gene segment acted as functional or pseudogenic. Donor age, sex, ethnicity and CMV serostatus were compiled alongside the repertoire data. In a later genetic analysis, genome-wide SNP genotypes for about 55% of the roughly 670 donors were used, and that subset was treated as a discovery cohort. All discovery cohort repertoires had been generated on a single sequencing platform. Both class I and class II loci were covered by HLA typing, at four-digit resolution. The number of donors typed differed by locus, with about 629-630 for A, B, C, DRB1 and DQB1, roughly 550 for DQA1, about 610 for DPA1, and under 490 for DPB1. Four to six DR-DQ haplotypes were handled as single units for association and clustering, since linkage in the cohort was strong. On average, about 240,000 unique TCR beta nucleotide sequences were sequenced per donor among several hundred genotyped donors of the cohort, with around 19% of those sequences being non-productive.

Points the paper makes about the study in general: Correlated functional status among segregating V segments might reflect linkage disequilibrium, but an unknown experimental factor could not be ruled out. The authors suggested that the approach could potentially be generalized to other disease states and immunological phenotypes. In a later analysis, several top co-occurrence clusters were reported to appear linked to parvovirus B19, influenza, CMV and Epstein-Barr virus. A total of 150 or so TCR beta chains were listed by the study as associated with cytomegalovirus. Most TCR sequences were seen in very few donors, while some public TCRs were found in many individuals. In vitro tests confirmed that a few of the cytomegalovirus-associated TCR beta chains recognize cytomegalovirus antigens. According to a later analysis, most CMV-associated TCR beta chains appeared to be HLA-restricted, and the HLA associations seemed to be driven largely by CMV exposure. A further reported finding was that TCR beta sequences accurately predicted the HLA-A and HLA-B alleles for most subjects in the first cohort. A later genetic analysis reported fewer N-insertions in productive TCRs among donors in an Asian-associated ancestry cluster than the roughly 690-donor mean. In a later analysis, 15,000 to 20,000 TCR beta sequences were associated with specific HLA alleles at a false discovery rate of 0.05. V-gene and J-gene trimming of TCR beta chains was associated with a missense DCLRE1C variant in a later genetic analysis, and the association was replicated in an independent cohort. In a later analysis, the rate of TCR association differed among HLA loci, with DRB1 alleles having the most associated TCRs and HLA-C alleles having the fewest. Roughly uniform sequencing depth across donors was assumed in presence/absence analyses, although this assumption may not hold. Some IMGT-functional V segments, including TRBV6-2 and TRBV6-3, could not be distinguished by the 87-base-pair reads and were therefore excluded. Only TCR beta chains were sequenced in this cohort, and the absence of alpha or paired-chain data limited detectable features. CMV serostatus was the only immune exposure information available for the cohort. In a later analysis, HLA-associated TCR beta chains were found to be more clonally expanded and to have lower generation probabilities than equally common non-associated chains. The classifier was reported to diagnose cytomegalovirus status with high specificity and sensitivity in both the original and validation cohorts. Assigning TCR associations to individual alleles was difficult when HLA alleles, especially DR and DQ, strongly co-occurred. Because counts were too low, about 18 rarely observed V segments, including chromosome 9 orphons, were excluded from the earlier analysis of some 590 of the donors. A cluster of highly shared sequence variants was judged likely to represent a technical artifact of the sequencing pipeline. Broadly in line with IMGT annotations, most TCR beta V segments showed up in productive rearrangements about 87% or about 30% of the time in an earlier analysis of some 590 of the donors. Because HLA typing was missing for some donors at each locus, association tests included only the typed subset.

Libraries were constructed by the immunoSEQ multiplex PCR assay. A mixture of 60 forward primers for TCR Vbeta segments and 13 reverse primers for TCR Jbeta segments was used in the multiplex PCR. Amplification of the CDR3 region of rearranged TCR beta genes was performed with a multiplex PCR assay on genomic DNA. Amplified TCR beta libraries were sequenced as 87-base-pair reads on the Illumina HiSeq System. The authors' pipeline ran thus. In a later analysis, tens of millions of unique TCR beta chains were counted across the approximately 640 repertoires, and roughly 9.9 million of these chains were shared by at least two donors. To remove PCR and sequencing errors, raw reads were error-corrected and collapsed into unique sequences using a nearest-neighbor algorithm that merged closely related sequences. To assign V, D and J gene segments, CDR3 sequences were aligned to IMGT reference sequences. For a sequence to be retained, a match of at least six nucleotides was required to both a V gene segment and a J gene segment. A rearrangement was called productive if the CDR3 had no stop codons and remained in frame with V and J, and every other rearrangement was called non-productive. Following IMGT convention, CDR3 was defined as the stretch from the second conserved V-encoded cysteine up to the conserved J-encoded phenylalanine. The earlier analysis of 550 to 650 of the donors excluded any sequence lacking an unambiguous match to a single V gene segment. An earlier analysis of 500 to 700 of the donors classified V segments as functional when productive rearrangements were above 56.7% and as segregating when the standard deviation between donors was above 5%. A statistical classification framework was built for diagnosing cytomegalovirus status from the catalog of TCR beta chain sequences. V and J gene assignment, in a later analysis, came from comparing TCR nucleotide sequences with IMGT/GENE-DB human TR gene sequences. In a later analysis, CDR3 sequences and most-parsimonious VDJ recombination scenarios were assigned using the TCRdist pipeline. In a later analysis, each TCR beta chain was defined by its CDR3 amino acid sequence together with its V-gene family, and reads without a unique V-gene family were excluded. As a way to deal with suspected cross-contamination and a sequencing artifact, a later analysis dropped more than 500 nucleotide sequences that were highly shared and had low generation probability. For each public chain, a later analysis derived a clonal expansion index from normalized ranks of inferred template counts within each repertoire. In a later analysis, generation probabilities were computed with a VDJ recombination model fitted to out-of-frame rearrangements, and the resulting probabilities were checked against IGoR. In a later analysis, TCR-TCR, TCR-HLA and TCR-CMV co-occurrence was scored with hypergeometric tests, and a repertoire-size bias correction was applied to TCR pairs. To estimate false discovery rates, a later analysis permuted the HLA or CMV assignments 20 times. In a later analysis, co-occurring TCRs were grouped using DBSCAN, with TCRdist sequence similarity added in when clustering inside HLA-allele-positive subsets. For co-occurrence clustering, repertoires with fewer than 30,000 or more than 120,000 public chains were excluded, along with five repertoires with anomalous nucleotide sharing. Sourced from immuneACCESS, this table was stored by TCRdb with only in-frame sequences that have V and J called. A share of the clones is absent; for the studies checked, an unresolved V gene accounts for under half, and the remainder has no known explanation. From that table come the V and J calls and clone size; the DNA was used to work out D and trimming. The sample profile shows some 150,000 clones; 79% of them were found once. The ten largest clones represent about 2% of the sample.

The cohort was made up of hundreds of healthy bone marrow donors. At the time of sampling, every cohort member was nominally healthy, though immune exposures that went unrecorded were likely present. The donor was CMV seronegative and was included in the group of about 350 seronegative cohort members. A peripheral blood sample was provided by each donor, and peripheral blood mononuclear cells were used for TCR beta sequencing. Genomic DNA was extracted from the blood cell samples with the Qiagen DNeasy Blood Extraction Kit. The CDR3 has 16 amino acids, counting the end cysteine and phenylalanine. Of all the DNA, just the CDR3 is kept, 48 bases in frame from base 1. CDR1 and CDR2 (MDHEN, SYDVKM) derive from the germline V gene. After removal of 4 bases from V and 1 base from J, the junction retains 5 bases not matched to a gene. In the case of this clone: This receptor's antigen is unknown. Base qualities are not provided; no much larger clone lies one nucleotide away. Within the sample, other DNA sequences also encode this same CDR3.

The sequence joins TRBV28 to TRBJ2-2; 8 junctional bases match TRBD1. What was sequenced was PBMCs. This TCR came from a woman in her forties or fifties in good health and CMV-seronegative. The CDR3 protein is CASSSPGTGNTGELFF. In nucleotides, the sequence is TGTGCCAGCAGTTCTCCCGGGACAGGGAACACCGGGGAGCTGTTTTTT.